These 23 T cell receptor beta chains were sequenced from one sample in a study of shared clonotypes between healthy human individuals. Profiling relied on immunoSEQ multiplex PCR, and the TCRdb table lists in-frame clones only, not all of them. The sample lists around 100,000 clones, around 73% occurring once. Sequencing was done on a sample of memory CD8+ T cells sorted from blood. Specified subset: CD45RO+ cells pooled with CCR7-negative TemRA cells. These receptors all come from a young woman in good health.

This clone was counted at least ten times. V gene TRBV4-1 combines with J gene TRBJ1-5, with a possible D match to TRBD1 (5 bases). The length of the CDR3 is 16 residues. The germline V and J ends were trimmed by 1 base and 0 bases, with 10 bases remaining between them. Germline CDR1 reads MGHRA; CDR2 reads YSYEKL. The CDR3 DNA reads TGCGCCAGCAGCCAAGGGGGGATGAATAGCAATCAGCCCCAGCATTTT. It is translated as CASSQGGMNSNQPQHF.

In this sample, this clone turned up once. The rearrangement uses TRBV2 and TRBJ1-2; D is possibly TRBD1 (6 bases). This CDR3 region has 14 residues. Germline CDR1 SNHLY, CDR2 FYNNEI. V was pared by 7 bases and J by 4 bases, with 16 bases between. CDR3 DNA sequence: TGTGCCAGCACCTCAGGGGAAAATCGCTATGGCTACACCTTC. Translation gives CASTSGENRYGYTF.

This clone was seen more than once but under ten times. This chain links TRBV4-1 with TRBJ2-1; a possible D gene is TRBD2 (6 bases). Per germline, CDR1 MGHRA and CDR2 YSYEKL. CDR3 size: 16 residues. V lost 0 bases, J lost 10 bases, and 19 bases lay in between. CDR3 loop: CASSQDGPGRDGEQFF. The CDR3 DNA reads TGCGCCAGCAGCCAAGATGGGCCAGGGCGGGACGGGGAGCAGTTCTTC.

Here the CDR3 reads CASSRWDSSYNEQFF. The CDR3 coding sequence is TGCGCCAGCAGCCGCTGGGATAGCTCCTACAATGAGCAGTTCTTC. The chain couples TRBV4-1 to TRBJ2-1; no reliable D call. Germline CDR1 MGHRA, CDR2 YSYEKL. Trimming took off 4 bases at V and 0 bases at J, with 10 bases between the two ends. This CDR3 has 15 residues.

This rearrangement joins TRBV13 to TRBJ2-7; tentatively, D is TRBD2 (5 bases). CDR3 length equals 14 residues. Germline V gene sequence: CDR1 PRHDT, CDR2 FYEKMQ (reference sequence). Between the trimmed V and J ends, which lost 5 bases and 7 bases, there was a span of 18 bases. CDR3 nucleotides: TGTGCCAGCAGCGCTACTAGTAGTCAAGGGGAGCAGTACTTC. This translates into CASSATSSQGEQYF.

The gene calls are TRBV28 and TRBJ2-7, with D perhaps TRBD1 or TRBD2 (5 bases each). The CDR3 loop spans 14 amino acids. Germline V CDR1 and CDR2: MDHEN, SYDVKM. V lost 3 bases, J lost 0 bases, and 9 bases lay in between. CDR3 sequence (DNA): TGTGCCAGCAGTTTTTGGGGGAGCTCCTACGAGCAGTACTTC. Translated: CASSFWGSSYEQYF.

The chain links TRBV4-1 to TRBJ2-2; 9 positions match TRBD2. Germline CDR1 MGHRA, CDR2 YSYEKL. The CDR3 runs 17 residues. The V and J ends lost 5 bases and 6 bases, in that order; junction bases with no gene match: 13. The DNA for the CDR3 is TGCGCCAGCAGCTCGCGGGGGGGGGCTCCGATACCCGGGGAGCTGTTTTTT. It codes for CASSSRGGAPIPGELFF.

This clone was observed many times. This chain connects TRBV6-1 to TRBJ1-2, with D possibly being TRBD1 (5 bases). CDR3 length: 14 amino acids. Germline CDR1 reads MNHNS; CDR2 reads SASEGT. The V end lost 5 bases, the J end lost 6 bases, and 16 bases lay between the germline ends. CDR3 protein: CASSLQGGADGYTF. DNA for the CDR3: TGTGCCAGCAGTCTCCAGGGAGGGGCTGATGGCTACACCTTC.

Concerning this clone: This clone may be a read error of a much larger clone one base away. Other DNA sequences of this sample code for an identical CDR3. The chain recombines TRBV9 with TRBJ1-1; weak D call: TRBD1 (5 bases). This CDR3 spans 14 amino acids. V lost 0 bases and J 4 bases, leaving 10 bases between the germline ends. Looked up from germline, CDR1 is SGDLS and CDR2 is YYNGEE. This CDR3 reads CASSVAWGSTEAFF. CDR3 sequence (DNA): TGTGCCAGCAGCGTAGCTTGGGGCAGCACTGAAGCTTTCTTT.

This clone appeared a single time. The chain employs TRBV7-8 and TRBJ2-5; TRBD2 might be the D (5 bases). The V and J ends lost 1 base and 0 bases respectively, with 21 bases between them. Germline V gene lookup returns CDR1 SGHVS and CDR2 FQNEAQ. The CDR3 covers 19 residues. CDR3 region: CASSLVDVLFEGNQETQYF. As DNA, the CDR3 is TGTGCCAGCAGCTTAGTTGATGTGTTGTTCGAGGGAAACCAAGAGACCCAGTACTTC.

The rearrangement links TRBV28 to TRBJ2-7, with 9 nucleotides matching TRBD1. The V gene end was trimmed by 1 base and the J gene end by 5 bases; junction bases not matched to a gene: 9. The germline gives CDR1 MDHEN, CDR2 SYDVKM. The CDR3 sequence is 16 residues long. The DNA for the CDR3 is TGTGCCAGCAGTTTATTTCGGGGGACAGGGAGAGACGAGCAGTACTTC. Encoded protein: CASSLFRGTGRDEQYF.

The genes are TRBV28 and TRBJ2-7, with D possibly being TRBD2 (5 bases). V was shortened by 8 bases and J by 4 bases, with 12 bases between the two germline ends. Germline V gene data show CDR1 as MDHEN and CDR2 as SYDVKM. The CDR3 extends over 12 amino acids. The CDR3 nucleotides read TGTGCCAGCGGAGGAACCCGTTACGAGCAGTACTTC. This codes for CASGGTRYEQYF.

This clone was seen repeatedly, ten times or more. V is TRBV18 and J is TRBJ2-3; no clear D. This CDR3 is built from 15 residues. CDR1 KGHSH and CDR2 LQKENI come from the germline V gene. V was cut by 0 bases and J by 0 bases, with 7 bases left in between. The chain's CDR3 is CASSPPSSSTDTQYF. The CDR3 nucleotides read TGTGCCAGCTCACCACCCTCGTCTAGCACAGATACGCAGTATTTT.

This clone was counted a few times. The rearrangement links TRBV6-6 to TRBJ2-7; no definite D call. Trimming removed 6 bases from V and 6 bases from J, with 18 bases in between. CDR3 length: 14 amino acids. Germline V gives CDR1 MNHNY, CDR2 SVGAGI (reference sequence). CDR3 loop: CASSPTGPWGEQYF. The CDR3 DNA follows: TGTGCCAGCAGCCCCACCGGACCTTGGGGCGAGCAGTACTTC.

This chain joins TRBV14 and TRBJ2-3; D not resolved. The length of the CDR3 is 16 residues. V was cut by 4 bases and J by 0 bases, with 14 bases left in between. Looked up from germline, CDR1 is SGHDN and CDR2 is FVKESK. CDR3 bases: TGTGCCAGCAGCCCCCTCTTCGGCGAAAGCACAGATACGCAGTATTTT. Encoded protein: CASSPLFGESTDTQYF.

This clone has a single count. V usage is TRBV6-6 and J usage is TRBJ2-7; 7 bases fit TRBD1. The germline gives CDR1 MNHNY, CDR2 SVGAGI (reference sequence). The V and J ends lost 6 bases and 4 bases, in that order; junction bases with no gene match: 3. CDR3 length: 12 amino acids. The CDR3 protein is CASRQGEYEQYF. CDR3 in DNA: TGTGCCAGCAGGCAGGGGGAGTACGAGCAGTACTTC.

This clone was detected a few times. The chain is built from TRBV25-1 and TRBJ2-5; D gene uncertain. The CDR3 runs 12 residues. Trimming pared 4 bases from V and 2 bases from J, leaving 5 bases between. The V gene's germline CDR1 is MGHDK and CDR2 SYGVNS. The CDR3 coding sequence is TGTGCCAGCAGTGGCCAGCAAGAGACCCAGTACTTC. It encodes CASSGQQETQYF.

V usage is TRBV11-2 and J usage is TRBJ1-2; 7 nucleotides line up with TRBD1. This CDR3 comprises 14 residues. The J segment lost 3 bases and the V segment lost 2 bases, leaving 3 bases of the junction unmatched. Germline V gene data show CDR1 as SGHAT and CDR2 as FQNNGV. The CDR3 DNA reads as TGTGCCAGCAGCTTATCCCAGGGGGACTATGGCTACACCTTC. Protein product: CASSLSQGDYGYTF.

This clone was detected ten times or more. The chain is built from TRBV27 and TRBJ2-1, with D unresolved. The length of the CDR3 is 13 residues. V gave up 5 bases and J gave up 4 bases, with 9 bases separating them. Germline lookup yields CDR1 MNHEY and CDR2 SMNVEV (reference sequence). The CDR3 sequence is CASSGQDYNEQFF. CDR3 nucleotides: TGTGCCAGCAGTGGCCAAGATTACAATGAGCAGTTCTTC.

This clone was found once. The chain is built from TRBV10-2 and TRBJ1-2; maybe TRBD1 (5 bases). Germline CDR1 and CDR2: WSHSY and SAAADI. CDR3 length: 12 amino acids. Trimming removed 5 bases at V and 4 bases at J, with 8 bases between. The CDR3 loop reads CASSTDSYGYTF. The CDR3 DNA reads TGCGCCAGCAGTACTGACAGCTATGGCTACACCTTC.

The V and J genes are TRBV7-9 and TRBJ2-7; either TRBD1 or TRBD2 may supply D (6 bases each). The V gene's germline CDR1 is SEHNR and CDR2 FQNEAQ (reference sequence). Deletions cut 4 bases from V and 3 bases from J, with 16 bases between. The CDR3 is 15 amino acids. CDR3 coding DNA: TGTGCCAGCAGCTCATCGGGGGCTTCGAACTACGAGCAGTACTTC. This encodes CASSSSGASNYEQYF.

This clone was counted between two and nine times. V and J are TRBV30 and TRBJ1-2; 7 bases line up with TRBD1. Germline-derived CDR1 and CDR2 are GTSNPN and SVGIG (reference sequence). This CDR3 region has 14 residues. CDR3 sequence reads: CAGRGPGTAYGYTF. The CDR3 DNA follows: TGTGCTGGGAGAGGCCCCGGGACAGCTTATGGCTACACCTTC.

This chain connects TRBV11-2 to TRBJ1-5; D not certain. Trimming shortened V by 5 bases and J by 6 bases, and 11 bases separated the two germline ends. The CDR3 totals 13 residues. Per germline, CDR1 SGHAT and CDR2 FQNNGV. The CDR3 DNA follows: TGTGCCAGCAGCCAGAGCTGGGGTCAGCCCCAGCATTTT. This gives the protein CASSQSWGQPQHF.